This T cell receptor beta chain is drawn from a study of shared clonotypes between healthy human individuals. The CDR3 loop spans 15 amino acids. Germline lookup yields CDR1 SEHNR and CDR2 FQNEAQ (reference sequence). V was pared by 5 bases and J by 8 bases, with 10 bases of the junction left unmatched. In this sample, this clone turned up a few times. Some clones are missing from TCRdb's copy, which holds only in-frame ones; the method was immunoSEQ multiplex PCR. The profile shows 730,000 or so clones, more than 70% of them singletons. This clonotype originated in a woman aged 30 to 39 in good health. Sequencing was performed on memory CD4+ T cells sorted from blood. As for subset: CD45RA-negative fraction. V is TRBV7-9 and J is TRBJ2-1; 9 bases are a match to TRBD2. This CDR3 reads CASSPTAGGLYEQFF. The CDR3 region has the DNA TGTGCCAGCAGCCCGACTGCGGGAGGGTTATATGAGCAGTTCTTC. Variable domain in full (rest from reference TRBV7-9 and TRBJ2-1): DTGVSQNPRHKITKRGQNVTFRCDPISEHNRLYWYRQTLGQGPEFLTYFQNEAQLEKSRLLSDRFSAERPKGSFSTLEIQRTEQGDSAMYLCASSPTAGGLYEQFFGPGTRLTVL.